Presented here are 26 T cell receptor beta chains from one specimen sequenced in a study of blood T cells in healthy people across ages. Alongside a J-beta primer mix, a sample-barcoded 5' primer served in a second PCR lasting about 7 to 11 cycles. TCRdb re-called the 5' RACE reads through MiXCR, storing one row per CDR3 protein. The sample holds 850,000 to 1,000,000 distinct CDR3 sequences; roughly 51% are singletons and the top ten take around 21%. Sample: blood. These receptor sequences come from a woman aged 55-69 years in good health.

The V call is TRBV4-1, the J call TRBJ2-1; 7 positions match TRBD2. CDR1 MGHRA and CDR2 YSYEKL come from the germline V gene. V was pared by 3 bases and J by 6 bases, with 5 bases of the junction left unmatched. The CDR3 extends over 14 amino acids. The CDR3 region has the DNA TGCGCCAGCAGCCACGGGACTACCACCAATGAGCAGTTCTTC. It encodes CASSHGTTTNEQFF.

This chain joins TRBV9 and TRBJ2-7; 10 nucleotides agree with TRBD2. Gene TRBJ2-5 matches the end of the DNA better, so the J call may be wrong. Germline-derived CDR1 and CDR2 are SGDLS and YYNGEE. The CDR3 is made up of 16 amino acids. The DNA of the CDR3 is TGTGCCAGCAGCGTAGAGGCTAGCGGGAGCTGGGAGACCCAGTACTTC. Amino acid sequence: CASSVEASGSWETQYF.

This chain joins TRBV15 and TRBJ1-5, with no clear D. V lost 0 bases, J lost 4 bases, and 10 bases lay in between. Germline CDR1 reads LNHNV; CDR2 reads YYDKDF (reference sequence). This CDR3 is built from 15 residues. This CDR3 is CATSRDFTVNQPQHF. The CDR3 DNA is TGTGCCACCAGCAGAGATTTCACAGTTAATCAGCCCCAGCATTTT.

The rearrangement joins TRBV30 to TRBJ2-6, with D unclear. This CDR3 has 15 amino acids. Germline-derived CDR1 and CDR2 are GTSNPN and SVGIG (reference sequence). V lost 2 bases and J lost 2, with 10 bases in between. The CDR3 nucleotides are TGTGCCTGGAGTCGGTTGGACCCTGGGGCCAACGTCCTGACTTTC. Translated: CAWSRLDPGANVLTF.

This sequence joins TRBV21-1 and TRBJ2-7. TRBV21-1 is deemed a pseudogene. This CDR3 has 11 amino acids. The CDR3 DNA follows: TGTGCCAGCAGCAAAAGATACGAGCAGTACTTC. Amino acid sequence: CASSKRYEQYF.

The chain couples TRBV15 to TRBJ2-1; no clear D. Germline CDR1 LNHNV, CDR2 YYDKDF (reference sequence). CDR3 length: 13 residues. V lost 0 bases to trimming and J lost 7 bases, with 7 bases between them. In DNA, the CDR3 is TGTGCCACCAGCAGAGATCGACTGAATGAGCAGTTCTTC. As protein: CATSRDRLNEQFF. Variable domain in full (rest from reference TRBV15 and TRBJ2-1): DAMVIQNPRYQVTQFGKPVTLSCSQTLNHNVMYWYQQKSSQAPKLLFHYYDKDFNNEADTPDNFQSRRPNTSFCFLDIRSPGLGDTAMYLCATSRDRLNEQFFGPGTRLTVL.

The CDR3 loop is CASRMIPGTDYEQYF. CDR3 nucleotide sequence: TGTGCCAGCAGAATGATCCCAGGGACTGACTACGAGCAGTACTTC. The chain couples TRBV6-5 to TRBJ2-5, with TRBD2 as a possible D gene (6 bases). The assigned J gene may be wrong: the sequence end matches TRBJ2-7 better. From germline, CDR1 is MNHEY and CDR2 SVGAGI. The CDR3 runs 15 residues.

This clonotype was seen a single time. The V and J genes are TRBV20-1 and TRBJ2-1; the D is unclear. The CDR3 extends over 11 amino acids. CDR1 and CDR2 (germline): DFQATT, SNEGSKA (reference sequence). Trimming removed 6 bases at V and 5 bases at J, with 8 bases between. The CDR3 nucleotides read TGCAGTGCAGCTAGGAACAATGAGCAGTTCTTC. Translating gives CSAARNNEQFF.

V is TRBV29-1 and J is TRBJ2-7; D may be TRBD1 (6 bases). V was shortened by 8 bases and J by 0 bases, with 14 bases between the two germline ends. The V gene's germline CDR1 is SQVTM and CDR2 ANQGSEA. This CDR3 is built from 13 residues. CDR3 in DNA: TGCAGCACCCGCTCGGACAGCTCCTACGAGCAGTACTTC. This translates into CSTRSDSSYEQYF.

This clonotype appeared a few times. The chain carries TRBV10-3 and TRBJ1-2; D possibly corresponds to TRBD1 (6 bases). V dropped 7 bases and J dropped 3 bases, with 9 bases sitting between them. The CDR3 runs 12 residues. Germline values: CDR1 ENHRY, CDR2 SYGVKD. The CDR3: CAIKGGDYGYTF. The CDR3 nucleotides are TGTGCCATCAAGGGGGGCGACTATGGCTACACCTTC.

The chain has TRBV15 and TRBJ2-1; TRBD2 matches 7 bases. Trimming cost V 0 bases and J 2 bases; bases outside gene matches: 7. The CDR3 is 17 residues long. CDR1 LNHNV and CDR2 YYDKDF come from the germline V gene (reference sequence). The CDR3 reads CATSRDRRAGPYNEQFF. CDR3 DNA: TGTGCCACCAGCAGAGATCGTAGAGCGGGGCCCTACAATGAGCAGTTCTTC.

This clonotype was counted between two and nine times. The genes are TRBV12-3 or TRBV12-4 and TRBJ2-5; D is unresolved. The CDR3 covers 15 residues. The V end was cut by 2 bases, the J end by 4 bases, with 14 bases between. Here the CDR3 reads CASSLSVVMLETQYF. DNA for the CDR3: TGTGCCAGCAGTTTAAGCGTCGTTATGTTAGAGACCCAGTACTTC.

This rearrangement joins TRBV7-2 to TRBJ2-7, with TRBD1 matching 11 bases. From germline, CDR1 is SGHTA and CDR2 FQGNSA. This CDR3 has 16 amino acids. After removal of 5 bases from V and 3 bases from J, the junction contained 9 bases not matched to a gene. CDR3 nucleotide sequence: TGTGCCAGCAGCCCCCTCCGCGGGACAGGGGGCTACGAGCAGTACTTC. This codes for CASSPLRGTGGYEQYF.

For this clonotype: A much bigger clone sits one base away, suggesting this may be a read error. The V call is TRBV11-2, the J call TRBJ2-3; no definite D call. CDR3 size: 13 residues. V dropped 4 bases and J dropped 6 bases, with 11 bases sitting between them. Germline CDR1 and CDR2: SGHAT and FQNNGV. The CDR3 DNA is TGTGCCAGCAGCTGGTCCCTCCGTGATACGCAGTATTTT. It specifies CASSWSLRDTQYF.

This clonotype showed up just a few times. V and J are TRBV28 and TRBJ2-7, with a tentative D call TRBD2 (6 bases). V gave up 1 base and J gave up 3 bases, with 19 bases separating them. Germline V CDR1 and CDR2: MDHEN, SYDVKM. The CDR3 covers 17 residues. In DNA form, the CDR3 reads TGTGCCAGCAGTTTATCTAAGGGTGGCAGGCGGGACTACGAGCAGTACTTC. Its translation is CASSLSKGGRRDYEQYF.

In this sample, this clonotype turned up a few times. Here the CDR3 reads CASSAGRGYEQYF. CDR3 sequence (DNA): TGTGCCAGCAGTGCTGGACGGGGGTACGAGCAGTACTTC. This rearrangement joins TRBV27 to TRBJ2-7; a weak D match, TRBD2 (6 bases). The germline V gene has CDR1 MNHEY and CDR2 SMNVEV (reference sequence). The CDR3 runs to 13 residues. Trimming stripped 5 bases from V and 4 bases from J, with 12 bases between.

V gene TRBV20-1 combines with J gene TRBJ2-1; D is uncertain. The CDR3 is made up of 11 amino acids. The germline CDR1 and CDR2 sequences are DFQATT and SNEGSKA (reference sequence). V lost 6 bases and J 7 bases, leaving 10 bases between the germline ends. This CDR3 is CSAYPRNEQFF. The CDR3 DNA reads as TGCAGTGCCTACCCGAGGAATGAGCAGTTCTTC.

The sample holds a few counts of this clonotype. CDR3 region: CASSLPGFGNTEAFF. CDR3 in DNA: TGTGCCAGCAGTTTACCTGGGTTCGGGAACACTGAAGCTTTCTTT. The V and J genes are TRBV28 and TRBJ1-1; D remains unclear. Germline values: CDR1 MDHEN, CDR2 SYDVKM. Trimming took off 2 bases at V and 1 base at J, with 11 bases between the two ends. The CDR3 loop spans 15 amino acids.

The chain uses TRBV10-3 and TRBJ2-7, with 7 bases fitting TRBD2. Per the germline V gene, CDR1 is ENHRY and CDR2 is SYGVKD. The length of the CDR3 is 13 residues. V trimming: 7 bases; J trimming: 5 bases; junction bases outside the gene matches: 8. DNA for the CDR3: TGTGCCATCACTAGCGGAGGTCCCCACGAGCAGTACTTC. Its protein product is CAITSGGPHEQYF.

About this clonotype itself: One end of the junction fails to match germline, which may point to a read error. V is TRBV5-1 and J is TRBJ2-1; a weak D match, TRBD2 (5 bases). The CDR3 covers 16 residues. Germline CDR1 and CDR2: SGHRS and YFSETQ. CDR3 bases: TGCGCCGGCAGCTTGGGTCTCGGGAACTCCTACAATGAGCAGTTCTTC. It specifies CAGSLGLGNSYNEQFF. Full variable domain (outside the CDR3, taken from reference TRBV5-1 and TRBJ2-1): KAGVTQTPRYLIKTRGQQVTLSCSPISGHRSVSWYQQTPGQGLQFLFEYFSETQRNKGNFPGRFSGRQFSNSRSEMNVSTLELGDSALYLCAGSLGLGNSYNEQFFGPGTRLTVL.

The chain couples TRBV14 to TRBJ1-3; D not certain. The length of the CDR3 is 11 residues. Per germline, CDR1 SGHDN and CDR2 FVKESK. The V end lost 6 bases, the J end lost 4 bases, and 4 bases lay between the germline ends. Here the CDR3 DNA reads TGTGCCAGCAGGACGGGAAACACCATATATTTT. Protein sequence: CASRTGNTIYF.

This chain joins TRBV28 and TRBJ2-7, with TRBD1 as a possible D gene (6 bases). CDR3 length equals 16 residues. Trimming shortened V by 4 bases and J by 0 bases, and 16 bases separated the two germline ends. Germline assignment: CDR1 MDHEN and CDR2 SYDVKM. CDR3 loop: CASSSPGQLSSYEQYF. The CDR3 region has the DNA TGTGCCAGCAGTTCACCGGGACAACTGAGCTCCTACGAGCAGTACTTC. Together with reference TRBV28 and TRBJ2-7, the CDR3 gives the full variable domain: DVKVTQSSRYLVKRTGEKVFLECVQDMDHENMFWYRQDPGLGLRLIYFSYDVKMKEKGDIPEGYSVSREKKERFSLILESASTNQTSMYLCASSSPGQLSSYEQYFGPGTRLTVT.

This chain connects TRBV15 to TRBJ1-2, with D possibly TRBD1 on 5 matching bases. Per the germline V gene, CDR1 is LNHNV and CDR2 is YYDKDF (reference sequence). This CDR3 is built from 16 residues. V gave up 0 bases and J gave up 2 bases, with 13 bases separating them. DNA of the CDR3: TGTGCCACCAGCAGAGACGCGGGACGGCTGAACTATGGCTACACCTTC. Amino acid sequence: CATSRDAGRLNYGYTF.

In nucleotides, the CDR3 is TGTGCCAGCAGGCTTCCCACTACTAGCGCCGAGCAGTACTTC. Its translation: CASRLPTTSAEQYF. V usage is TRBV28 and J usage is TRBJ2-7, with 7 bases aligning to TRBD2. This CDR3 contains 14 residues. V shed 6 bases and J 6 bases; nucleotides not matched to a gene: 11. CDR1 is MDHEN and CDR2 is SYDVKM in the germline V gene.

The chain couples TRBV4-2 to TRBJ1-4; TRBD1 agrees at 8 bases. In germline, CDR1 is LGHNA, CDR2 YNFKEQ. V dropped 4 bases and J dropped 0; count of bases not matched to a gene: 13. CDR3 length: 19 residues. The CDR3 reads CASSLTPGQVETTNEKLFF. The CDR3 DNA is TGTGCCAGCAGCCTTACACCGGGACAGGTCGAAACAACTAATGAAAAACTGTTTTTT.

The V gene is TRBV28, the J gene TRBJ2-7; 9 bases are a match to TRBD1. The trim removed 5 bases at V and 2 bases at J, leaving 7 bases unmatched. Germline V gene data show CDR1 as MDHEN and CDR2 as SYDVKM. This CDR3 is built from 15 residues. For the CDR3, the DNA is TGTGCCAGCAGTACCGGGACAGGGAACCCCTACGAGCAGTACTTC. Translation: CASSTGTGNPYEQYF. The whole variable domain, filled in from reference TRBV28 and TRBJ2-7, reads DVKVTQSSRYLVKRTGEKVFLECVQDMDHENMFWYRQDPGLGLRLIYFSYDVKMKEKGDIPEGYSVSREKKERFSLILESASTNQTSMYLCASSTGTGNPYEQYFGPGTRLTVT.